Listed below are T cell receptor beta chains from one sample, sequenced in a study of T cells in Graves' hyperthyroidism and ophthalmopathy. TCRdb called the multiplex PCR reads again in MiXCR, with one record for every CDR3 protein. The sample records some 370,000 distinct CDR3 sequences, approximately 17% being singletons. Sequenced material: blood. The receptor set was obtained from a woman aged 25 to 39 with Graves' hyperthyroidism that later progressed to Graves' ophthalmopathy. The CDR3 runs from the conserved cysteine through the conserved F or W. Expanded clones are given a class, and other clones once, few, many or no size at all.

v_call,clone_size,cdr3_aa
TRBV12-3/TRBV12-4,many,CASSLGTFNTEAFF
TRBV5-1,once,CASGRGQDRSYGYTF
TRBV6-9,-,CASSYPGLRGYEQYF
TRBV28,-,CASSYQLAGQDYEQYF
TRBV15,few,CATSSTSVLSVPYTDTQYF
TRBV2,many,CASRRGLLSNQPQHF
TRBV27,many,CASSLPNRDTQYF
TRBV6-1,-,CASSPTGAYGYTF
TRBV9,many,CASSVALGPGRPNGYTF
TRBV14,-,CASSPTARGNTIYF
TRBV6-6,few,CASSYSAGIVQYF
TRBV30,many,CAWEQGTSYEQYF
TRBV2,many,CAGGAGYEQYF
TRBV10-2,many,CASSEEGLPYGYTF
TRBV27,many,CASSLFPGRDTGELFF
TRBV6-1,few,CASSESGGSYGYTF
TRBV6-4,few,CASSKLGLRGEAFF
TRBV2,many,CASRKGGGNQPQHF
TRBV27,few,CASSLTQGEMGLAPSSYEQYF
TRBV6-1,-,CAARDSMFAAFF
TRBV20-1,-,CSARRAAEAFF
TRBV2,-,CASRPGTYEKLFF
TRBV20-1,few,CSARLDYEQYF
TRBV12-3/TRBV12-4,many,CASSLYGLLSPSNEQFF
TRBV19,few,CASSIAPGLAGPTTYEQYF
TRBV15,many,CATSFSAGAADTQYF
TRBV28,-,CASSHATGFIPYEQYF
TRBV7-9,few,CASSPRTSQETQYF
TRBV28,many,CASSEPGQGHGYTF
TRBV27,many,CASRKIGTGETQYF
TRBV2,many,CASSAIAGGPYEQYF
TRBV6-6,few,CASSYSSGGANEQFF
TRBV7-9,-,CASSLDTSVNSYEQYF
TRBV7-9,-,CASSSGHLNTGELFF
TRBV20-1,many,CSARVGLESETQYF
TRBV27,many,CASSLIGAANYGYTF
TRBV6-8,many,CASSPGTSGRRESSYNEQFF
TRBV28,many,CASSPSVGGGATYEQYF
TRBV15,many,CATSRDRLAGGRSYNEQFF
TRBV3-1,-,CASSQEGLAPGELFF
TRBV6-1,few,CAILTSGGYNEQFF
TRBV6-1,many,CASSEFGGLSSGANVLTF
TRBV28,many,CASRPRDRGLPVLKLFF
TRBV5-1,few,CASSQGQGIDEQFF
TRBV9,few,CASSVRLAGVYNEQFF
TRBV10-3,many,CAISESGLASTDTQYF
TRBV28,many,CASSKRGNEQYF
TRBV7-9,many,CASSGGQTNGYTF
TRBV7-2,-,CVSSPGGGTIGNTIYF
TRBV2,many,CASSGGSAQNIQYF
TRBV18,-,CASSPTLGISGNTIYF
TRBV18,many,CASSPAYRETQYF
TRBV5-1,few,CASSLEAGENTEAFF